Listed below are T cell receptor beta chains from one sample, sequenced in a study of T cells after yellow fever vaccination. TCRdb reprocessed the 5' RACE reads with MiXCR, giving one entry per CDR3 protein. The table has more than 250,000 distinct CDR3 sequences, about 6.6% seen once. Source: PBMCs, taken about 41 days after the first yellow fever vaccination. The receptors here all came from a man aged 18 to 35 who received the YFV17D yellow fever vaccine. Both conserved end residues are part of each CDR3. A D gene is named only where the DNA matches it firmly. Not all rows give a size; the values are once, few, many and, for expanded clones, a class.

clone size: NA; CDR3 length: 14; V gene: TRBV7-9; D gene: NA; J gene: TRBJ2-7; CDR3 protein: CASSPRGFNYEQYF; CDR3 DNA: TGTGCCAGCAGCCCGAGAGGGTTCAACTACGAGCAGTACTTC
clone size: many; CDR3 length: 16; V gene: TRBV29-1; D gene: NA; J gene: TRBJ2-3; CDR3 protein: CSVGGFRVKDEDTQYF; CDR3 DNA: TGCAGCGTTGGTGGATTCAGAGTTAAGGACGAGGATACGCAGTATTTT
clone size: NA; CDR3 length: 16; V gene: TRBV27; D gene: TRBD1; J gene: TRBJ1-1; CDR3 protein: CASSFIVGRGRWEAFF; CDR3 DNA: TGTGCCAGCAGTTTTATTGTCGGCAGGGGGCGTTGGGAAGCTTTCTTT
clone size: many; CDR3 length: 15; V gene: TRBV7-2; D gene: NA; J gene: TRBJ2-3; CDR3 protein: CASSLAWHTTDTQYF; CDR3 DNA: TGTGCCAGCAGCTTAGCGTGGCATACCACAGATACGCAGTATTTT
clone size: few; CDR3 length: 16; V gene: TRBV5-6; D gene: NA; J gene: TRBJ2-7; CDR3 protein: CASSSGKDYSVYEQYF; CDR3 DNA: TGTGCCAGCAGCTCCGGCAAGGACTATTCGGTCTACGAGCAGTACTTC
clone size: NA; CDR3 length: 15; V gene: TRBV6-1; D gene: NA; J gene: TRBJ1-5; CDR3 protein: CASSGGGSQNQPQHF; CDR3 DNA: TGTGCCAGCAGTGGTGGCGGATCACAAAATCAGCCCCAGCATTTT
clone size: few; CDR3 length: 16; V gene: TRBV5-1; D gene: NA; J gene: TRBJ1-1; CDR3 protein: CASREQGSLLNTEAFF; CDR3 DNA: TGCGCCAGCAGGGAACAGGGTTCTCTTCTGAACACTGAAGCTTTCTTT
clone size: NA; CDR3 length: 19; V gene: TRBV11-1; D gene: NA; J gene: TRBJ2-5; CDR3 protein: CASSLGFWLVTAEKETQYF; CDR3 DNA: TGTGCCAGCAGCTTAGGCTTCTGGCTAGTGACAGCGGAGAAAGAGACCCAGTACTTC
clone size: NA; CDR3 length: 15; V gene: TRBV6-4; D gene: TRBD1; J gene: TRBJ2-1; CDR3 protein: CASRPGTGDYNEQFF; CDR3 DNA: TGTGCCAGCCGACCTGGGACAGGGGATTACAATGAGCAGTTCTTC
clone size: many; CDR3 length: 16; V gene: TRBV5-1; D gene: NA; J gene: TRBJ1-1; CDR3 protein: CASSWRGPSMNTEAFF; CDR3 DNA: TGCGCCAGCAGCTGGAGGGGCCCAAGTATGAACACTGAAGCTTTCTTT
clone size: few; CDR3 length: 14; V gene: TRBV24-1; D gene: TRBD2; J gene: TRBJ2-7; CDR3 protein: CATSDGTSFYEQYF; CDR3 DNA: TGTGCCACCAGTGACGGGACTAGCTTCTACGAGCAGTACTTC
clone size: many; CDR3 length: 13; V gene: TRBV29-1; D gene: NA; J gene: TRBJ2-1; CDR3 protein: CSSWGAGGNEQFF; CDR3 DNA: TGCAGCTCTTGGGGGGCAGGTGGGAATGAGCAGTTCTTC
clone size: few; CDR3 length: 15; V gene: TRBV6-2/TRBV6-3; D gene: NA; J gene: TRBJ2-7; CDR3 protein: CASSWTNRATYEQYF; CDR3 DNA: TGTGCCAGCAGTTGGACGAACAGGGCAACCTACGAGCAGTACTTC
clone size: NA; CDR3 length: 15; V gene: TRBV20-1; D gene: TRBD1; J gene: TRBJ1-6; CDR3 protein: CSARDRGTGDSPLHF; CDR3 DNA: TGCAGTGCTAGGGATCGGGGGACAGGTGATTCACCCCTCCACTTT
clone size: few; CDR3 length: 12; V gene: TRBV29-1; D gene: NA; J gene: TRBJ1-5; CDR3 protein: CSVQTADQPQHF; CDR3 DNA: TGCAGCGTTCAGACAGCGGATCAGCCCCAGCATTTT
clone size: few; CDR3 length: 12; V gene: TRBV18; D gene: TRBD2; J gene: TRBJ2-1; CDR3 protein: CASSAGGLEQFF; CDR3 DNA: TGTGCCAGCTCAGCGGGGGGACTTGAGCAGTTCTTC
clone size: NA; CDR3 length: 16; V gene: TRBV7-6; D gene: TRBD2; J gene: TRBJ2-1; CDR3 protein: CASSSLTSGGLGEQFF; CDR3 DNA: TGTGCCAGCAGCTCGTTGACTAGCGGGGGGCTAGGTGAGCAGTTCTTC
clone size: NA; CDR3 length: 15; V gene: TRBV10-1; D gene: NA; J gene: TRBJ2-2; CDR3 protein: CASSGGQDNTGELFF; CDR3 DNA: TGCGCCAGCAGTGGGGGGCAGGACAACACCGGGGAGCTGTTTTTT
clone size: NA; CDR3 length: 14; V gene: TRBV5-6; D gene: NA; J gene: TRBJ1-2; CDR3 protein: CASTSPRAEYGYTF; CDR3 DNA: TGTGCCAGCACCTCCCCCCGGGCAGAGTATGGCTACACCTTC